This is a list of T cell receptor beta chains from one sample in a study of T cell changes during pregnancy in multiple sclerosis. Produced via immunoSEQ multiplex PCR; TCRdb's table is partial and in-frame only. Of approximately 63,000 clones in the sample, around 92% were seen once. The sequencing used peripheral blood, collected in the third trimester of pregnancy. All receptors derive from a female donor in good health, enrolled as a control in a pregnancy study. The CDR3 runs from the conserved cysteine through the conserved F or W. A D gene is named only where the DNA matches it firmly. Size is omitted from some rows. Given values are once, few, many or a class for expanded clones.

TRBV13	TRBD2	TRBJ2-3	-	TGTGCCAGCAGCGGATTTGTTAGCGGGGGAGGTGGGAATACGCAGTATTTT	CASSGFVSGGGGNTQYF
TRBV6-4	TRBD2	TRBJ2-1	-	TGTGCCAGCAGTGATTTAAAGACTAGCGGACGAAATGAGCAGTTCTTC	CASSDLKTSGRNEQFF
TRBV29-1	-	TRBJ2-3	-	TGCAGTGCGAAGACAGACAACACAGATACGCAGTATTTT	CSAKTDNTDTQYF
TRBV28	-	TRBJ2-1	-	TGTGCCAGCCTGGGGCAGAACAATGAGCAGTTCTTC	CASLGQNNEQFF
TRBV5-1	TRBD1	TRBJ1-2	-	TGCGCCAGCAGCTTAGGACTACAGGGGGGCTACACCTTC	CASSLGLQGGYTF
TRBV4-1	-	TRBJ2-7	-	TGCGCCAGCAGACACAGGGCGACCGGCGCCTACGAGCAGTACTTC	CASRHRATGAYEQYF
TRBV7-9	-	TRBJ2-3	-	TGTGCCAGCAGCTTAGTACAGACAGATACGCAGTATTTT	CASSLVQTDTQYF
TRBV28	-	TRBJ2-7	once	TGTGCCAGCTCGCCGCAGACCTACGAGCAGTACTTC	CASSPQTYEQYF
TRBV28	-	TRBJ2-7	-	TGTGCCAGCAATCTAGCGACCTCCTACGAGCAGTACTTC	CASNLATSYEQYF
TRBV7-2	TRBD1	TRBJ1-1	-	TGTGCCAGCAGCCGGGACAGGAACACTGAAGCTTTCTTT	CASSRDRNTEAFF
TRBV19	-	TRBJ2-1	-	TGTGCCAGTAGTTCCGTAGCGGCGGGCTACTACAATGAGCAGTTCTTC	CASSSVAAGYYNEQFF
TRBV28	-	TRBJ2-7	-	TGTGCCAGCAGTGTCGAAGCGACCACCTACGAGCAGTACTTC	CASSVEATTYEQYF
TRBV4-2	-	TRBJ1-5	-	TGTGCCAGCAGCAACGACAACAATCAGCCCCAGCATTTT	CASSNDNNQPQHF
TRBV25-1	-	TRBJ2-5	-	TGTGCCAGCAGTGAACTCTGGGGCCTGCGGGGGCAGACCCAGTACTTC	CASSELWGLRGQTQYF
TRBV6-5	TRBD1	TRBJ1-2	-	TGTGCCAGCAGTTTCGCCGGGACAGGACGGCCGGATGGCTACACCTTC	CASSFAGTGRPDGYTF
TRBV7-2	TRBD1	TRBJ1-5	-	TGTGCCAGCAGCCCCGGGACAGGGGGAGGTGGACCCCAGCATTTT	CASSPGTGGGGPQHF
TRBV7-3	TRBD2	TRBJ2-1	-	TGTGCCAGCAGCTTCGGACTAGCGACCTACAATGAGCAGTTCTTC	CASSFGLATYNEQFF
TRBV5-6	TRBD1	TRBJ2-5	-	TGTGCCAGCAGCGTGTTAACGACAGGGGCCGACCAAGAGACCCAGTACTTC	CASSVLTTGADQETQYF
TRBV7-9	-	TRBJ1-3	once	TGTGCCAGTGGGCTAGCGTCTGGAAACACCATATATTTT	CASGLASGNTIYF
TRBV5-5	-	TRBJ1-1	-	TGTGCCAGCAGCCACCATACCGGGAACACTGAAGCTTTCTTT	CASSHHTGNTEAFF
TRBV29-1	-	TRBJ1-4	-	TGCAGCGTTACGGGGGCTAATGAAAAACTGTTTTTT	CSVTGANEKLFF
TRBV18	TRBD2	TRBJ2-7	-	TGTGCCAGCTCACCACCGGTCCGTGGGAGGGCTTACGAGCAGTACTTC	CASSPPVRGRAYEQYF
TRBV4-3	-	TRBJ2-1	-	TGCGCCAGCAGCCAAGATTTCGGTCTCCCCCAATCGGGCAATGAGCAGTTCTTC	CASSQDFGLPQSGNEQFF
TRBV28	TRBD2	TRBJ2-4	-	TGTGCCAGCAGTTTATCGGGCGGGGGGAACATTCAGTACTTC	CASSLSGGGNIQYF
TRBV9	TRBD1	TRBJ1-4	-	TGTGCCAGCGGGACAGCCGGTAATGAAAAACTGTTTTTT	CASGTAGNEKLFF
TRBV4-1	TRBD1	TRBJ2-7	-	TGCGCCAGCAGCCCTACCGGACAGGGAGCCTACGAGCAGTACTTC	CASSPTGQGAYEQYF
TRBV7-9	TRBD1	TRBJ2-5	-	TGTGCCAGCGGACAGGGAGCAGAGACCCAGTACTTC	CASGQGAETQYF
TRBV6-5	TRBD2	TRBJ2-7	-	TGTGCCAGCCACTTAGCGGGGGGATACGAGCAGTACTTC	CASHLAGGYEQYF
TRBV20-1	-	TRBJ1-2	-	TGCAGTGCTTTTCCGGGCTATGGCTACACCTTC	CSAFPGYGYTF
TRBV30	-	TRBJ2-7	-	TGTGCCTGGAGGCTCAGGGGCTCCTACGAGCAGTACTTC	CAWRLRGSYEQYF
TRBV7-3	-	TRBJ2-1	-	TGTGCCAGCAGCATCCCCGGGATACTGAACAATGAGCAGTTCTTC	CASSIPGILNNEQFF
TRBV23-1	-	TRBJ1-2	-	TGCGCCAGCAGTCTCCGGTCAATTGCTGCTTATGGCTACACCTTC	CASSLRSIAAYGYTF
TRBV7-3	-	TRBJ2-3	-	TGTGCCAGCAGCTTATCTCGCACAGATACGCAGTATTTT	CASSLSRTDTQYF
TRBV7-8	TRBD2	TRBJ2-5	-	TGTGCCAGCAGCTTCGGGCGGGGGGAGACCCAGTACTTC	CASSFGRGETQYF
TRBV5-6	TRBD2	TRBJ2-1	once	TGTGCCAGCAGCCCGCGACTAGCGGGCGCATACCGGGTGCGAAATGAGCAGTTCTTC	CASSPRLAGAYRVRNEQFF
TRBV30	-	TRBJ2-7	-	TGTGCCTGGAGTGCAAGGGGTGGCTCCTACGAGCAGTACTTC	CAWSARGGSYEQYF
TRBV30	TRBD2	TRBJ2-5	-	TGTGCCTGGAGCTTCGGGGGGGGTTTTGAGACCCAGTACTTC	CAWSFGGGFETQYF
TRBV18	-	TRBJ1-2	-	TGTGCCAGCTCTCCAGCCGGGGTATCGCACTATGGCTACACCTTC	CASSPAGVSHYGYTF
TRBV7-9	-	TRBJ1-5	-	TGTGCCAGCAGCCACGAACAAGAAAGCAATCAGCCCCAGCATTTT	CASSHEQESNQPQHF
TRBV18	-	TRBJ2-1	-	TGTGCCAGCTCACCAAGATACGGAGATGAGCAGTTCTTC	CASSPRYGDEQFF
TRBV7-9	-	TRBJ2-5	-	TGTGCCAGCAGCCACCGCCCGCAGGAGACCCAGTACTTC	CASSHRPQETQYF
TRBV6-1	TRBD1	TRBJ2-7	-	TGTGCCAGCAGTGAAGTTGGGTATGGGACAGGGCCCTACGAGCAGTACTTC	CASSEVGYGTGPYEQYF
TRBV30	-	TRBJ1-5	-	TGTGCCTGGAGTGTTAAAGGGGGACAGCCCCAGCATTTT	CAWSVKGGQPQHF
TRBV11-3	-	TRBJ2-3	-	TGTGCCAGCAGCTTGGGGGCGAGCACAGATACGCAGTATTTT	CASSLGASTDTQYF
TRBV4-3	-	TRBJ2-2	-	TGCGCCAGCAGCCCCCATCCCGGGAGATTGAAATCAGCCGGGGAGCTGTTTTTT	CASSPHPGRLKSAGELFF
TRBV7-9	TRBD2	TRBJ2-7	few	TGTGCCAGCAGCTCCACAGCGGGAGGGCCCTACGAGCAGTACTTC	CASSSTAGGPYEQYF
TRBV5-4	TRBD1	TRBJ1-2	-	TGTGCCAGCAGCTGGGGACAGGGATTTAACTATGGCTACACCTTC	CASSWGQGFNYGYTF
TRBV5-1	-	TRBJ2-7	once	TGCGCCAGCAGCTTCACAGGGAACGAGCAGTACTTC	CASSFTGNEQYF
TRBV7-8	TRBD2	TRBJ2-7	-	TGTGCCAGCAGCCCGAGACTAGCGGGAAGGTACGAGCAGTACTTC	CASSPRLAGRYEQYF
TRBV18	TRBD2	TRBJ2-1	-	TGTGCCAGCTCCCGGACCAGAGGACTAGCGGGTCATAGCTCCTACAATGAGCAGTTCTTC	CASSRTRGLAGHSSYNEQFF
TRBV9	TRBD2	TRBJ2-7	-	TGTGCCAGCAGCCCCTATAGCGGGGCGGGTCTGGTGTACGAGCAGTACTTC	CASSPYSGAGLVYEQYF
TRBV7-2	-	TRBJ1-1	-	TGTGCCAGCAGCCCCTCCTCGACAGGTTATTATTCTGAAGCTTTCTTT	CASSPSSTGYYSEAFF
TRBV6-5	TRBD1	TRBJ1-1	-	TGTGCCAGCTTTCGCCAGGGGGCGCAATTCGGAGCTTTCTTT	CASFRQGAQFGAFF